This T cell receptor beta chain came from a study of OX40 agonist ivuxolimab in advanced cancers. At the level of the study: Clinicians treated patients with ivuxolimab, an agonistic anti-OX40 (CD134) antibody.

Some clones are missing from TCRdb's copy, which holds only in-frame ones; the method was immunoSEQ multiplex PCR. This sample has about 58,000 clones, with approximately 78% found just once. The CDR3 runs 18 residues. The germline V gene encodes CDR1 SGHRS and CDR2 YFSETQ. Trimming took off 0 bases at V and 3 bases at J, with 20 bases between the two ends. This specimen consisted of CD4+ or CD8+ T cells sorted from blood, obtained in a trial of the OX40 agonist ivuxolimab. The V call is TRBV5-1, the J call TRBJ2-3; D ambiguous. The receptor was isolated from an adult with an advanced solid tumor such as melanoma, head and neck, liver or kidney cancer. The CDR3 sequence: CASSLVGPNYHGTDTQYF. The CDR3, as DNA: TGCGCCAGCAGCTTGGTTGGACCGAACTACCATGGGACAGATACGCAGTATTTT.